The 32 T cell receptor beta chains reported below all come from one sample, sequenced in a study of blood T cell repertoires in COVID-19. The method was immunoSEQ multiplex PCR; TCRdb's version includes in-frame clones alone and lacks a portion of them. The table records 60,000 or so clones, approximately 82% of them present only once. The sequencing sample was made of peripheral blood. The receptors originated from a man aged 55-75 years with acute or convalescent COVID-19.

This clone was detected only a few times. This chain links TRBV6-5 with TRBJ1-5; tentative D call: TRBD1 (6 bases). The CDR3 length is 15 residues. Germline V gene lookup returns CDR1 MNHEY and CDR2 SVGAGI. Between the trimmed V and J ends, which lost 2 bases and 2 bases, there was a span of 10 bases. The CDR3 DNA follows: TGTGCCAGCAGTTACATGGCAGGGGGCAATCAGCCCCAGCATTTT. Protein product: CASSYMAGGNQPQHF.

V is TRBV11-2 and J is TRBJ1-6, with 7 bases that match TRBD1. The trim removed 5 bases at V and 6 bases at J, leaving 4 bases unmatched. The CDR3 totals 14 residues. Per germline, CDR1 SGHAT and CDR2 FQNNGV. CDR3 sequence: CASSRGQPNSPLHF. In DNA form, the CDR3 reads TGTGCCAGCAGCCGGGGACAGCCTAATTCACCCCTCCACTTT.

This clone was counted a few times. This chain connects TRBV27 to TRBJ2-7, with 9 nucleotides matching TRBD2. The CDR3 covers 15 residues. Trimming took 4 bases from V and 2 from J; bases not matched to a gene: 6. CDR1 is MNHEY, CDR2 SMNVEV, per germline (reference sequence). The CDR3 sequence is CASSSLSGGTYEQYF. For the CDR3, the DNA is TGTGCCAGCAGTTCTCTAAGCGGGGGGACCTACGAGCAGTACTTC.

The CDR3 region is CAWSRERGNTIYF. The DNA for the CDR3 is TGTGCCTGGAGTAGAGAACGAGGAAACACCATATATTTT. The rearrangement joins TRBV30 to TRBJ1-3; D ambiguous. Deletions cut 2 bases from V and 4 bases from J, with 9 bases between. Looked up from germline, CDR1 is GTSNPN and CDR2 is SVGIG (reference sequence). CDR3 length: 13 amino acids.

The V gene is TRBV7-2, the J gene TRBJ1-5; D perhaps matches TRBD1 (5 bases). This CDR3 region has 19 residues. Germline V gene lookup returns CDR1 SGHTA and CDR2 FQGNSA. V was cut by 0 bases and J by 7 bases, with 25 bases left in between. The CDR3 DNA sequence: TGTGCCAGCAGCTTAGCTGGCCCCACAGGTCCAGCATCAGGACAGCCCCAGCATTTT. It encodes CASSLAGPTGPASGQPQHF.

The rearrangement links TRBV9 to TRBJ2-5, with D possibly TRBD1 on 5 matching bases. There are 11 residues in the CDR3. Deletions cut 7 bases from V and 5 bases from J, with 9 bases between. Per germline, CDR1 SGDLS and CDR2 YYNGEE. CDR3 region: CASGKGETQYF. The CDR3 DNA follows: TGTGCCAGCGGGAAGGGGGAGACCCAGTACTTC.

This chain connects TRBV29-1 to TRBJ1-1, with TRBD1 matching 11 bases. Germline CDR1 and CDR2: SQVTM and ANQGSEA. The ends lost 0 bases at V and 0 bases at J; junction bases unmatched: 3. The CDR3 contains 16 residues. The CDR3 reads CSVEEGTGGLNTEAFF. The CDR3 DNA follows: TGCAGCGTTGAAGAAGGGACAGGGGGATTGAACACTGAAGCTTTCTTT.

The chain uses TRBV5-1 and TRBJ2-2; 9 bases map to TRBD1. Losses at the gene ends were 4 bases for V and 4 bases for J; bases not matched to a gene: 8. Germline CDR1 SGHRS, CDR2 YFSETQ. This CDR3 comprises 16 residues. The CDR3 is CASSDTGQGGTGELFF. CDR3 in DNA: TGCGCCAGCAGCGATACGGGACAGGGTGGCACCGGGGAGCTGTTTTTT.

The count of this clone is one. This sequence joins TRBV5-4 and TRBJ1-4, with D possibly matching TRBD1 (6 bases). Germline V gene sequence: CDR1 SGHNT, CDR2 YYREEE (reference sequence). Trimming pared 0 bases from V and 3 bases from J, leaving 15 bases between. CDR3 length: 17 amino acids. CDR3 amino acids: CASSLDSQQGPNEKLFF. The CDR3 DNA is TGTGCCAGCAGCTTGGATAGTCAGCAGGGGCCTAATGAAAAACTGTTTTTT.

The chain carries TRBV5-4 and TRBJ1-4; D gene ambiguous. This CDR3 spans 15 amino acids. Looked up from germline, CDR1 is SGHNT and CDR2 is YYREEE (reference sequence). Trimming took off 5 bases at V and 0 bases at J, with 11 bases between the two ends. The CDR3 region is CASRSSEATNEKLFF. The CDR3 DNA reads TGTGCCAGCAGGAGTTCAGAGGCAACTAATGAAAAACTGTTTTTT.

The gene calls are TRBV5-1 and TRBJ2-3; D may be TRBD2 (5 bases). Germline V lookup: CDR1 SGHRS, CDR2 YFSETQ. V lost 4 bases and J 4 bases, leaving 22 bases between the germline ends. The CDR3 extends over 17 amino acids. The CDR3 bases are TGCGCCAGCAGCCTTACCCATAGCGTGGCCCGGGCAGATACGCAGTATTTT. Protein product: CASSLTHSVARADTQYF.

This chain joins TRBV2 and TRBJ1-1; TRBD1 might be the D (5 bases). The CDR3 runs to 12 residues. In germline, CDR1 is SNHLY, CDR2 FYNNEI. The V end was cut by 7 bases, the J end by 4 bases, with 10 bases between. This CDR3 is CASNRGSTEAFF. In DNA form, the CDR3 reads TGTGCCAGCAATCGGGGGAGCACTGAAGCTTTCTTT.

Written as DNA, the CDR3 is TGTGCCAGCAGCCCCTTAGCGGCGGGCTCCTACAATGAGCAGTTCTTC. It yields the protein CASSPLAAGSYNEQFF. The chain combines TRBV9 with TRBJ2-1; tentatively, D is TRBD2 (6 bases). CDR3 length: 16 residues. The ends were cut back, 4 bases at V and 0 bases at J, with 14 bases in the middle. CDR1 SGDLS and CDR2 YYNGEE come from the germline V gene.

The chain couples TRBV9 to TRBJ2-3; 7 nucleotides match TRBD1. Trimming at V came to 6 bases and at J to 0 bases, leaving 7 bases not matched to a gene. Germline V gives CDR1 SGDLS, CDR2 YYNGEE. The CDR3 contains 15 residues. CDR3 nucleotide sequence: TGTGCCAGCACCGAGACAGGGATTAGCACAGATACGCAGTATTTT. This codes for CASTETGISTDTQYF.

This sequence joins TRBV11-2 and TRBJ2-7; D ambiguous. The CDR3 is 13 residues long. Between the trimmed V and J ends, which lost 3 bases and 2 bases, there was a span of 8 bases. Looked up from germline, CDR1 is SGHAT and CDR2 is FQNNGV. CDR3 loop: CASSFRGAYEQYF. The CDR3 DNA reads as TGTGCCAGCAGCTTCAGAGGAGCCTACGAGCAGTACTTC.

This clone was picked up one time. The V gene is TRBV7-8, the J gene TRBJ2-7, with TRBD2 identical over 13 bases. J gave up 2 bases and V 4 bases, and 11 bases lay outside the gene matches. Looked up from germline, CDR1 is SGHVS and CDR2 is FQNEAQ. CDR3 length: 18 residues. This CDR3 is CASSSRGTSGAWAYEQYF. CDR3 coding DNA: TGTGCCAGCAGCTCGCGGGGGACTAGCGGGGCTTGGGCCTACGAGCAGTACTTC. Filled out from reference TRBV7-8 and TRBJ2-7, the complete variable domain reads GAGVSQSPRYKVAKRGQDVALRCDPISGHVSLFWYQQALGQGPEFLTYFQNEAQLDKSGLPSDRFFAERPEGSVSTLKIQRTQQEDSAVYLCASSSRGTSGAWAYEQYFGPGTRLTVT.

The V call is TRBV20-1, the J call TRBJ2-7; D is possibly TRBD1 (6 bases). The germline V gene encodes CDR1 DFQATT and CDR2 SNEGSKA (reference sequence). This CDR3 is built from 11 residues. Trimming pared 6 bases from V and 4 bases from J, leaving 10 bases between. CDR3 bases: TGCAGTGCCACGACAGGTTACGAGCAGTACTTC. Its protein product is CSATTGYEQYF.

The CDR3 bases are TGTGCCAGCAGGGCGGGGGTCTATGGCTACACCTTC. Its translation is CASRAGVYGYTF. This chain links TRBV5-4 with TRBJ1-2; D might be TRBD1 (5 bases). Germline lookup yields CDR1 SGHNT and CDR2 YYREEE (reference sequence). V was cut by 5 bases and J by 4 bases, with 9 bases left in between. The CDR3 loop spans 12 amino acids.

This chain uses TRBV27 with TRBJ1-2; 10 bases line up with TRBD1. The CDR3 runs to 14 residues. The ends lost 3 bases at V and 8 bases at J; junction bases unmatched: 6. The germline V gene encodes CDR1 MNHEY and CDR2 SMNVEV (reference sequence). The CDR3, as DNA: TGTGCCAGCAGTTTCAGGGACAGGGGATGGGGCTACACCTTC. It translates to CASSFRDRGWGYTF.

The rearrangement uses TRBV5-1 and TRBJ1-1; TRBD1 matches 9 bases. Germline V CDR1 and CDR2: SGHRS, YFSETQ. The CDR3 extends over 15 amino acids. Trimming at V came to 0 bases and at J to 3 bases, leaving 3 bases not matched to a gene. The CDR3 region is CASSLAQGAYTEAFF. DNA for the CDR3: TGCGCCAGCAGCTTGGCACAGGGGGCTTACACTGAAGCTTTCTTT.

On this clone: A junction end diverges from the germline sequence, so it may reflect a read error. The chain carries TRBV11-2 and TRBJ2-1, with 9 bases identical to TRBD2. Germline assignment: CDR1 SGHAT and CDR2 FQNNGV. The CDR3 is 15 amino acids. CDR3: CTSSRRGGLNNEQFF. The DNA of the CDR3 is TGTACCAGCAGCCGGCGGGGGGGCCTGAACAATGAGCAGTTCTTC.

The chain employs TRBV19 and TRBJ1-1, with 11 bases matching TRBD1. The germline gives CDR1 LNHDA, CDR2 SQIVND (reference sequence). The V and J ends lost 7 bases and 2 bases, in that order; junction bases with no gene match: 6. The CDR3 contains 15 residues. The CDR3 sequence: CASTRGQGVNTEAFF. In DNA form, the CDR3 reads TGTGCCAGTACTCGGGGACAGGGGGTCAACACTGAAGCTTTCTTT.

This clone has a single count. The same CDR3 also results from other DNA sequences found in this sample. The rearrangement uses TRBV9 and TRBJ2-5, with D perhaps matching TRBD2 (5 bases). Trimming left V 1 base short and J 3 bases short, with 7 bases between. Germline V gene sequence: CDR1 SGDLS, CDR2 YYNGEE. This CDR3 contains 13 residues. CDR3 nucleotide sequence: TGTGCCAGCAGCGTACGGGGTGAAGAGACCCAGTACTTC. Protein product: CASSVRGEETQYF.

The chain is built from TRBV4-1 and TRBJ1-4, with D possibly matching TRBD1 (6 bases). The ends were cut back, 5 bases at V and 0 bases at J, with 10 bases in the middle. In germline, CDR1 is MGHRA, CDR2 YSYEKL. The CDR3 consists of 15 residues. The CDR3 DNA is TGCGCCAGCAGCGACCAGGGGTCAACTAATGAAAAACTGTTTTTT. Its protein product is CASSDQGSTNEKLFF.

This chain uses TRBV2 with TRBJ1-1; D remains unclear. Germline CDR1 is SNHLY and CDR2 is FYNNEI. Trimming took off 6 bases at V and 0 bases at J, with 17 bases between the two ends. The CDR3 contains 16 residues. CDR3 residues: CASRTPRGGLNTEAFF. The CDR3, as DNA: TGTGCCAGCAGGACCCCCCGTGGAGGGTTGAACACTGAAGCTTTCTTT.

The genes are TRBV27 and TRBJ2-7, with 8 bases matching TRBD1. The CDR3 length is 14 residues. After removal of 3 bases from V and 3 bases from J, the junction contained 4 bases not matched to a gene. The germline gives CDR1 MNHEY, CDR2 SMNVEV (reference sequence). This CDR3 is CASSFQGAIYEQYF. CDR3 DNA sequence: TGTGCCAGCAGTTTTCAGGGGGCGATCTACGAGCAGTACTTC.

The J gene is TRBJ1-1, the V gene TRBV29-1; no reliable D call. CDR1 is SQVTM and CDR2 is ANQGSEA in the germline V gene. V lost 4 bases and J lost 8, with 8 bases in between. The CDR3 extends over 10 amino acids. The CDR3 loop is CSVATVEAFF. The CDR3 DNA is TGCAGCGTTGCCACGGTCGAAGCTTTCTTT.

This clone was picked up one time. The rearrangement joins TRBV7-8 to TRBJ2-1; 9 nucleotides align to TRBD1. V was pared by 5 bases and J by 15 bases, with 8 bases of the junction left unmatched. Germline V gene lookup returns CDR1 SGHVS and CDR2 FQNEAQ. The CDR3 contains 12 residues. For the CDR3, the DNA is TGTGCCAGCAGCCCCACCGGGACAGGGATGTTCTTC. Encoded protein: CASSPTGTGMFF.

The gene calls are TRBV7-8 and TRBJ1-2; a possible D gene is TRBD1 (5 bases). The CDR3 contains 16 residues. With 5 bases removed from V and 2 bases from J, the gap between germline ends came to 18 bases. CDR1 and CDR2 (germline): SGHVS, FQNEAQ. CDR3 coding DNA: TGTGCCAGCAGCCAAGCCGAGGGGACTACCAACTATGGCTACACCTTC. It translates to CASSQAEGTTNYGYTF.

A single count supports this clone. This sequence joins TRBV7-9 and TRBJ1-6; D is unclear. The CDR3 consists of 16 residues. Trimming shortened V by 4 bases and J by 0 bases, and 10 bases separated the two germline ends. CDR1 and CDR2 from the germline V gene are SEHNR and FQNEAQ (reference sequence). The CDR3 sequence is CASSSSERSYNSPLHF. The CDR3 DNA reads as TGTGCCAGCAGCTCAAGCGAGCGCTCCTATAATTCACCCCTCCACTTT.

The rearrangement joins TRBV24-1 to TRBJ2-3; TRBD1 aligns across 9 bases. The CDR3 is made up of 18 amino acids. Trimming took 2 bases from V and 3 from J; bases not matched to a gene: 11. Germline CDR1 and CDR2: KGHDR and SFDVKD. The CDR3 DNA reads TGTGCCACCAGTGATTCACGCACAGGGGGCATAGGGACAGATACGCAGTATTTT. Its translation is CATSDSRTGGIGTDTQYF.

This clone was recorded once. The V and J genes are TRBV2 and TRBJ2-1; 9 bases are shared with TRBD1. Looked up from germline, CDR1 is SNHLY and CDR2 is FYNNEI. V lost 5 bases to trimming and J lost 8 bases; unmatched junction nucleotides: 1. The CDR3 runs to 12 residues. The CDR3: CASSWDRDEQFF. The DNA of the CDR3 is TGTGCCAGCAGTTGGGACAGGGATGAGCAGTTCTTC. Supplemented by reference TRBV2 and TRBJ2-1, the full variable domain reads EPEVTQTPSHQVTQMGQEVILRCVPISNHLYFYWYRQILGQKVEFLVSFYNNEISEKSEIFDDQFSVERPDGSNFTLKIRSTKLEDSAMYFCASSWDRDEQFFGPGTRLTVL.